This T cell receptor (beta chain) came from a study of T cells in Graves' hyperthyroidism and ophthalmopathy. Germline assignment: CDR1 SQVTM and CDR2 ANQGSEA. The CDR3 spans 10 residues. J gave up 7 bases and V 7 bases, and 3 bases lay outside the gene matches. The TCR beta CDR3 regions underwent amplification using RNA transcripts as the source. The study used the HTBI primer set for a first-round RT-PCR of the TCR CDR3. TCRdb itself ran the multiplex PCR reads through MiXCR, one entry per CDR3 protein. The repertoire holds around 350,000 distinct CDR3 sequences, with 20% to 25% as singletons. A lack of ophthalmopathy progression within 18 months defined stable Graves' hyperthyroidism.

The chain carries TRBV29-1 and TRBJ2-5, with 7 bases aligning to TRBD2. The sequence came from a man between 50 and 59 years old with Graves' hyperthyroidism. Sequencing was carried out using blood. The CDR3 region is CSGERGTQYF. CDR3 bases: TGCAGCGGAGAGCGGGGGACCCAGTACTTC. The variable domain in full, completed from reference TRBV29-1 and TRBJ2-5, reads SAVISQKPSRDICQRGTSLTIQCQVDSQVTMMFWYRQQPGQSLTLIATANQGSEATYESGFVIDKFPISRPNLTFSTLTVSNMSPEDSSIYLCSGERGTQYFGPGTRLLVL.